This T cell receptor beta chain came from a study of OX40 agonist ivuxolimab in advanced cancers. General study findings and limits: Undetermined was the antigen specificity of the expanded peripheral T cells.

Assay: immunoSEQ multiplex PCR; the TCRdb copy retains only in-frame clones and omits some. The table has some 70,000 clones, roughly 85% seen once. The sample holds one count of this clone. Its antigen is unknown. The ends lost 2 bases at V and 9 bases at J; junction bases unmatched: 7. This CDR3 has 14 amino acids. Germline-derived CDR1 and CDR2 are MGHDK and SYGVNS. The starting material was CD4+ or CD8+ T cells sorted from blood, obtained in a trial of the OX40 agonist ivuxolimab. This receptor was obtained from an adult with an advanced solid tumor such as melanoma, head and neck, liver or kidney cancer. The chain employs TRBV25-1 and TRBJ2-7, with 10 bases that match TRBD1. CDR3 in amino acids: CASSEPGTGASQYF. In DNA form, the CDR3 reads TGTGCCAGCAGTGAACCCGGGACAGGGGCGTCGCAGTACTTC.